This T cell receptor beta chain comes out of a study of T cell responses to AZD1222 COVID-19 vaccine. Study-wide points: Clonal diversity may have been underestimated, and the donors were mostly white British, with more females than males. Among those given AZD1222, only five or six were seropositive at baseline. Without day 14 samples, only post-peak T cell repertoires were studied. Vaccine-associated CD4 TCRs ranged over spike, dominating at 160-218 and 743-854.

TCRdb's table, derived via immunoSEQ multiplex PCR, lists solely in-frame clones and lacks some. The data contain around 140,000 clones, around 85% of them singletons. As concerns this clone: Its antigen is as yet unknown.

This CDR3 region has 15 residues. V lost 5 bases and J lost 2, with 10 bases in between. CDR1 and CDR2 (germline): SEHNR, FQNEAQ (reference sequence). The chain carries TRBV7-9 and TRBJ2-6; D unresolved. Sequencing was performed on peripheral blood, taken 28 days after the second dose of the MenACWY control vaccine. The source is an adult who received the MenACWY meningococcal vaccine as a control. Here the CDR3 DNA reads TGTGCCAGCAGCCACGCTCGCCCTGGGGCCAACGTCCTGACTTTC. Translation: CASSHARPGANVLTF.